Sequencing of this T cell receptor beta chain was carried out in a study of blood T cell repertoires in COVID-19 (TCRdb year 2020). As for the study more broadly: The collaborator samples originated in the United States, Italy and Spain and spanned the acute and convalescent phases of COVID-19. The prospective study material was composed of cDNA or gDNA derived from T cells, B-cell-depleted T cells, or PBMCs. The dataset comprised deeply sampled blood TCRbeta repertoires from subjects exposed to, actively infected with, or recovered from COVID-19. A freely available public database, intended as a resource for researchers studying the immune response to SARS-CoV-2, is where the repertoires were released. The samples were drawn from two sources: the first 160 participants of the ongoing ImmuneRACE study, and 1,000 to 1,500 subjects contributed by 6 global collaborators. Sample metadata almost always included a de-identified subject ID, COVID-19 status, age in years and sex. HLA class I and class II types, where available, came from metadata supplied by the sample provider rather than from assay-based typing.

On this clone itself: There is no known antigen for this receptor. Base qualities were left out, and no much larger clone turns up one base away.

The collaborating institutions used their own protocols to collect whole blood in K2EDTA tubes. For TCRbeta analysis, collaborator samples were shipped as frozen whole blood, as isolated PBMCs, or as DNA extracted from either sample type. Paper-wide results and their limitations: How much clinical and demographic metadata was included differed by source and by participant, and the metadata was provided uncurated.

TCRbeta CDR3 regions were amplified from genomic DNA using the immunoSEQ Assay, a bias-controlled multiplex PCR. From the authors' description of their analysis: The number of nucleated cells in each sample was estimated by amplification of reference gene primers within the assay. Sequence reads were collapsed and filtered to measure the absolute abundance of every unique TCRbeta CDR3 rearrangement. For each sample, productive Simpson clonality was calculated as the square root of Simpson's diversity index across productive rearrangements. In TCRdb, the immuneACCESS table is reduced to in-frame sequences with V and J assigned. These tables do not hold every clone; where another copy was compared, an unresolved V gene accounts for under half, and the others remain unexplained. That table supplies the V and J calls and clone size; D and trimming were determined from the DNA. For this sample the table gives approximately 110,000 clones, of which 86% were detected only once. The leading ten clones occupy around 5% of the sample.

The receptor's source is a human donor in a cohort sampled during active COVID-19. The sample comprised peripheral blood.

The CDR3 corresponds to CASRSETGTGIF. The DNA is as follows: TGTGCAAGTCGCTCGGAGACAGGAACAGGTATCTTC. The rearranged chain carries TRBV12-2 and TRBJ2-1; the DNA was not compared with TRBD1, the D call given in the table. TRBV12-2 constitutes a pseudogene. The CDR3 goes from the cysteine to the phenylalanine over 12 residues. Only the CDR3 portion is preserved as DNA: 36 bases, with reading frame beginning at the first base.